The 14 T cell receptor beta chains reported below all come from one sample, sequenced in a study of T-cell reconstitution after alpha-beta-depleted transplantation in children. Unique molecular identifiers featured in how the TCRbeta library was prepared. Each CDR3 protein is one row after TCRdb ran MiXCR on the PCR reads. Of some 340,000 distinct CDR3 sequences in the sample, approximately 10% are singletons; the top ten hold around 2.5%. Specimen: PBMCs from the stem cell graft donor, collected from the stem cell graft. These receptors were obtained from a human donor who donated a stem cell graft to a child with acute lymphoblastic leukemia.

The genes are TRBV6-1 and TRBJ2-5, with 7 bases that match TRBD1. The length of the CDR3 is 14 residues. V was pared by 6 bases and J by 5 bases, with 9 bases of the junction left unmatched. Germline V gene lookup returns CDR1 MNHNS and CDR2 SASEGT. CDR3 nucleotide sequence: TGTGCCAGCAGCCTGACAGGGTACGGGGAGACCCAGTACTTC. It yields the protein CASSLTGYGETQYF.

The chain is built from TRBV6-5 and TRBJ2-2; D may correspond to TRBD1 or TRBD2 (5 bases each). V was shortened by 2 bases and J by 6 bases, with 19 bases between the two germline ends. Germline V CDR1 and CDR2: MNHEY, SVGAGI. CDR3 length: 17 amino acids. The CDR3 bases are TGTGCCAGCAGTTACAGTCTGGGGGAGAAAATTTCCGGGGAGCTGTTTTTT. This sequence encodes CASSYSLGEKISGELFF.

This clonotype was found many times. This sequence joins TRBV6-6 and TRBJ2-7, with D maybe TRBD2 (7 bases). Germline CDR1 and CDR2: MNHNY and SVGAGI (reference sequence). V lost 7 bases and J 3 bases, leaving 22 bases between the germline ends. The CDR3 contains 16 residues. CDR3 protein: CASIYWGGEGDYEQYF. CDR3 coding DNA: TGTGCCAGCATCTACTGGGGGGGGGAGGGGGACTACGAGCAGTACTTC.

This clonotype was detected only a few times. The chain employs TRBV7-2 and TRBJ2-7; D is possibly TRBD2 (6 bases). This CDR3 region has 14 residues. V was trimmed by 4 bases and J by 0 bases, leaving 10 bases between them. CDR1 SGHTA and CDR2 FQGNSA come from the germline V gene. CDR3: CASSSGSLSYEQYF. As DNA, the CDR3 is TGTGCCAGCAGCTCCGGGAGCCTCTCCTACGAGCAGTACTTC.

The chain combines TRBV7-9 with TRBJ2-1, with 8 positions matching TRBD1. There are 16 residues in the CDR3. The germline gives CDR1 SEHNR, CDR2 FQNEAQ (reference sequence). J was trimmed by 6 bases and V by 4 bases; bases with no gene match: 11. The CDR3 spells CASSSGPLTGANEQFF. The CDR3, as DNA: TGTGCCAGCAGCTCAGGGCCGTTGACAGGGGCCAATGAGCAGTTCTTC.

This chain links TRBV19 with TRBJ2-2, with a weak D call TRBD1 (6 bases). The germline V and J ends were trimmed by 2 bases and 1 base, with 11 bases remaining between them. Germline V CDR1 and CDR2: LNHDA, SQIVND (reference sequence). The CDR3 covers 16 residues. This CDR3 is CASSIPQGRNTGELFF. In DNA, the CDR3 is TGTGCCAGTAGTATACCGCAGGGGAGGAACACCGGGGAGCTGTTTTTT.

The V and J genes are TRBV27 and TRBJ1-2; no firm D call. The V end was cut by 2 bases, the J end by 9 bases, with 16 bases between. Germline loops: CDR1 MNHEY, CDR2 SMNVEV (reference sequence). The CDR3 runs to 14 residues. The CDR3 region has the DNA TGTGCCAGCAGTTTAAAATTCGGATTGTGGAGCTACACCTTC. Translation gives CASSLKFGLWSYTF.

This clonotype turned up a few times. The CDR3 sequence: CASSFSTSGTDTQYF. The CDR3 DNA is TGTGCCAGCAGCTTCTCGACTAGCGGCACAGATACGCAGTATTTT. V is TRBV7-9 and J is TRBJ2-3, with 8 bases identical to TRBD2. Germline assignment: CDR1 SEHNR and CDR2 FQNEAQ (reference sequence). V was pared by 3 bases and J by 1 base, with 3 bases of the junction left unmatched. CDR3 size: 15 residues.

This clonotype has a handful of counts. The chain combines TRBV7-6 with TRBJ2-5; possibly TRBD2 for D (6 bases). Trimming shortened V by 5 bases and J by 4 bases, and 17 bases separated the two germline ends. CDR3 length equals 15 residues. Per the germline V gene, CDR1 is SGHVS and CDR2 is FNYEAQ. CDR3 nucleotides: TGTGCCAGCAGCCGGGATGCGGGGAGTAGAGAGACCCAGTACTTC. Residues: CASSRDAGSRETQYF. The whole variable domain, remainder taken from reference TRBV7-6 and TRBJ2-5, is GAGVSQSPRYKVTKRGQDVALRCDPISGHVSLYWYRQALGQGPEFLTYFNYEAQQDKSGLPNDRFSAERPEGSISTLTIQRTEQRDSAMYRCASSRDAGSRETQYFGPGTRLLVL.

This clonotype was picked up a small number of times. In nucleotides, the CDR3 is TGTGCCAGCAGTTACTCAAGACAGAACTACGAGCAGTACTTC. This codes for CASSYSRQNYEQYF. J is TRBJ2-7 and V is TRBV6-2 or TRBV6-3, with a tentative D call TRBD1 (5 bases). V lost 0 bases and J 3 bases, leaving 9 bases between the germline ends. Germline-derived CDR1 and CDR2 are MNHEY and SVGEGT. The CDR3 extends over 14 amino acids.

This clonotype was detected only a few times. Here the CDR3 reads CASSSASRTKNIQYF. As DNA, the CDR3 is TGTGCCAGCAGTTCCGCAAGCAGGACAAAAAACATTCAGTACTTC. The chain employs TRBV28 and TRBJ2-4; possible D gene TRBD1, 5 bases. The V and J ends lost 4 bases and 4 bases respectively, with 14 bases between them. This CDR3 has 15 residues. Germline CDR1 is MDHEN and CDR2 is SYDVKM.

The V call is TRBV4-1, the J call TRBJ2-3, with TRBD2 identical over 11 bases. The length of the CDR3 is 17 residues. Looked up from germline, CDR1 is MGHRA and CDR2 is YSYEKL. After removal of 4 bases from V and 4 bases from J, the junction contained 10 bases not matched to a gene. CDR3 coding DNA: TGCGCCAGCAGCCGCGCTTTAGCGGGAGGGCCAGCAGATACGCAGTATTTT. Protein: CASSRALAGGPADTQYF.

The rearrangement links TRBV11-3 to TRBJ2-1; the match to TRBD2 covers 7 bases. CDR1 and CDR2 (germline): SGHNT, YENEEA. The CDR3 is 15 amino acids. Losses at the gene ends were 4 bases for V and 2 bases for J; bases not matched to a gene: 5. The CDR3 DNA is TGTGCCAGCAGCTACTCTAGCGGACCCTACAATGAGCAGTTCTTC. Protein: CASSYSSGPYNEQFF.

The sample holds a few counts of this clonotype. The chain recombines TRBV4-1 with TRBJ2-7; 10 bases align to TRBD1. Germline CDR1 is MGHRA and CDR2 is YSYEKL. With V trimmed by 4 bases and J by 6 bases, 6 bases remained unmatched. This CDR3 contains 14 residues. The CDR3 loop reads CASSLTGTGVEQYF. CDR3 DNA sequence: TGCGCCAGCAGCCTCACAGGGACAGGGGTCGAGCAGTACTTC.